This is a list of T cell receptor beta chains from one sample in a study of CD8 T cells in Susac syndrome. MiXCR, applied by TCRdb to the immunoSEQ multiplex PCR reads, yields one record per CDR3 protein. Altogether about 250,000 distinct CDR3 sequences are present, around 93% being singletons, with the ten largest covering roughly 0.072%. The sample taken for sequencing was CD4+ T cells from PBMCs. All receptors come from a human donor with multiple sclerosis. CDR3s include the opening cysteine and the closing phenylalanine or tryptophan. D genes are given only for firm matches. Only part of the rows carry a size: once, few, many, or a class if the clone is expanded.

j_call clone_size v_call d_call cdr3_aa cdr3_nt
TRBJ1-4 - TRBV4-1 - CASSPGWWSTNEKLFF TGCGCCAGCAGCCCGGGCTGGTGGTCAACTAATGAAAAACTGTTTTTT
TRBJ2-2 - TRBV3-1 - CASSQVPPGVNTGELFF TGTGCCAGCAGCCAAGTCCCCCCCGGGGTGAACACCGGGGAGCTGTTTTTT
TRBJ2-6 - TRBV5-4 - CASSSGNGRISGANVLTF TGTGCCAGCAGCTCGGGAAATGGACGGATCTCTGGGGCCAACGTCCTGACTTTC
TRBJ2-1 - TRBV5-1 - CASSFYRGLGGRASSFSNEQFF TGCGCCAGCAGCTTCTACAGGGGGCTCGGCGGGAGGGCCTCTTCCTTCTCCAATGAGCAGTTCTTC
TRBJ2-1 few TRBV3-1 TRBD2 CASSRGLAGDNEQFF TGTGCCAGCAGTCGCGGACTAGCGGGGGACAATGAGCAGTTCTTC
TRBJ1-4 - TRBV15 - CATSRGIGEKLFF TGTGCCACCAGCAGAGGGATCGGTGAAAAACTGTTTTTT
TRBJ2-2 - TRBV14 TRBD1 CASSHRDRVVGELFF TGTGCCAGCAGCCACCGGGACAGGGTAGTCGGGGAGCTGTTTTTT
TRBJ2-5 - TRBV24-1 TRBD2 CATSDTGTSLETQYF TGTGCCACCAGTGACACCGGGACTAGTTTGGAGACCCAGTACTTC
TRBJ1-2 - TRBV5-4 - CASSFGGGNYGYTF TGTGCCAGCAGCTTTGGGGGGGGTAACTATGGCTACACCTTC
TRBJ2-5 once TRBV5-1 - CASGPQGFETQYF TGCGCCAGCGGACCCCAGGGGTTTGAGACCCAGTACTTC
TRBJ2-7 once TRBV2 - CASSERQDRIYEQYF TGTGCCAGCAGTGAACGGCAGGACCGCATCTACGAGCAGTACTTC
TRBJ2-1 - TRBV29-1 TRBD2 CSVGGREGSYNEQFF TGCAGCGTTGGGGGGCGGGAGGGCTCCTACAATGAGCAGTTCTTC